This record looks at one TCR beta chain sequence and its context. This sample was taken from a study of cytomegalovirus exposure and HLA in healthy donors. A multiplex PCR was run with 60 Vbeta primers and 13 Jbeta primers. Libraries were prepared by immunoSEQ multiplex PCR; TCRdb keeps only in-frame clonotypes and omits some of them. This sample carries 200,000 or so clones, with less than 0.9% going to the ten biggest clones. Losses at the gene ends were 5 bases for V and 8 bases for J; bases not matched to a gene: 5. Germline CDR1 SGHAT, CDR2 FQNNGV. The CDR3 is 13 amino acids. The chain is built from TRBV11-2 and TRBJ1-2; 10 nucleotides agree with TRBD1. The sequenced material came from PBMCs. The sequence was collected from a boy aged 5-17 years in good health and CMV-seronegative. The CDR3 protein is CASSRTGGGGYTF. CDR3 DNA sequence: TGTGCCAGCAGCCGGACAGGGGGTGGAGGCTACACCTTC.